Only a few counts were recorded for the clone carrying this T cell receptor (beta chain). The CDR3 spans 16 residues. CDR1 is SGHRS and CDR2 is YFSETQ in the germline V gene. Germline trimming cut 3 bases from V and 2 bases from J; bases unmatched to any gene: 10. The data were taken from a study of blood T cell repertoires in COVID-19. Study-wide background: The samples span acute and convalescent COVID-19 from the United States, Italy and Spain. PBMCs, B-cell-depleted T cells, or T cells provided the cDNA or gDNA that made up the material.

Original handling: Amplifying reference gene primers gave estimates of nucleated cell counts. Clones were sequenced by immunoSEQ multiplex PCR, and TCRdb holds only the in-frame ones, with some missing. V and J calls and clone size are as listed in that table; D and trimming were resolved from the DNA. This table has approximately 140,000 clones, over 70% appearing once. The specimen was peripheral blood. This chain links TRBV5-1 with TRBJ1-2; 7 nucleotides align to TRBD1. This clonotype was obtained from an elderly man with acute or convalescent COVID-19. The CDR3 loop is CASSSGGGARNYGYTF. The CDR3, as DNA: TGCGCCAGCAGCTCTGGAGGGGGCGCCCGGAACTATGGCTACACCTTC.